The 3 T cell receptor beta chains below come from one sample, sequenced in a study of blood T cell repertoires in COVID-19 (dated by TCRdb to 2019 to 2021). The library was prepared using the immunoSEQ multiplex PCR assay. Drawn from immuneACCESS, this table holds only the in-frame rearrangements with V and J called that TCRdb kept. Clones are partly lost; checked studies trace under half to an unresolved V gene and leave the rest unexplained. This sample comprises tens of thousands of clones, roughly 83% of them detected only once. About 2.5% of the sample comes from the top ten. Sample: peripheral blood. These receptors all stem from a man at least 80 years old with active or convalescent COVID-19.

The chain recombines TRBV27 with TRBJ2-3; 12 bases are a match to TRBD2. V shed 2 bases, J shed 6 bases, and the junction held 9 bases outside the gene matches. In germline, CDR1 is MNHEY, CDR2 SMNVEV (reference sequence). The length of the CDR3 is 17 residues. This chain's CDR3 is CASSLGASGRARDTQYF. CDR3 bases: TGTGCCAGCAGTTTAGGGGCTAGCGGGAGGGCCAGGGATACGCAGTATTTT.

The chain links TRBV7-9 to TRBJ1-1; D might be TRBD1 (5 bases). The V gene's germline CDR1 is SEHNR and CDR2 FQNEAQ (reference sequence). Trimming removed 5 bases at V and 5 bases at J, with 21 bases between. The CDR3 has 16 amino acids. The chain's CDR3 is CASSARDLSGRTEAFF. In DNA form, the CDR3 reads TGTGCCAGCAGCGCCCGTGACCTTTCAGGGAGGACTGAAGCTTTCTTT.

This rearrangement joins TRBV25-1 to TRBJ1-1; TRBD1 matches at 11 bases. V gave up 9 bases and J gave up 2 bases; unmatched junction bases: 14. The germline CDR1 and CDR2 sequences are MGHDK and SYGVNS. The CDR3 runs to 17 residues. As DNA, the CDR3 is TGTGCCAGAATTCGATGTGGGGGGACAGGGGGAAACACTGAAGCTTTCTTT. Amino acids: CARIRCGGTGGNTEAFF.